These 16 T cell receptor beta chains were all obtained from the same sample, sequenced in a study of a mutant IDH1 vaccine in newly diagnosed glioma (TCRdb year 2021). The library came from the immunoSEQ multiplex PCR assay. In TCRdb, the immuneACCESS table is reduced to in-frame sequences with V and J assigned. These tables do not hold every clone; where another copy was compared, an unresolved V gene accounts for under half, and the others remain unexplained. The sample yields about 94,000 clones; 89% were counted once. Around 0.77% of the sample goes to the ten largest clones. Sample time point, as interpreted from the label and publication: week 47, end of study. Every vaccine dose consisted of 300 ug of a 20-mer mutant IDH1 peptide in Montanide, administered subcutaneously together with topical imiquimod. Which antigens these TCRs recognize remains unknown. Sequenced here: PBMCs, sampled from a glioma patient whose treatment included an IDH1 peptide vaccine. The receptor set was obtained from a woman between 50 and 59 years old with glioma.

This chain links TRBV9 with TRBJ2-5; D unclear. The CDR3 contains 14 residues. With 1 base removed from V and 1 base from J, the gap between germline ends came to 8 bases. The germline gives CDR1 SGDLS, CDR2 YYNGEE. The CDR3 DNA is TGTGCCAGCAGCGTATTAGGTACCCAAGAGACCCAGTACTTC. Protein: CASSVLGTQETQYF.

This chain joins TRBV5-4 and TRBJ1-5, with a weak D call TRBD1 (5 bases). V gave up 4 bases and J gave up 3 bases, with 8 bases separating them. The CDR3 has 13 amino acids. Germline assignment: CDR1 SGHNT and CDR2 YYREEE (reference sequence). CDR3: CASSPGFNQPQHF. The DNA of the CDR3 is TGTGCCAGCAGCCCAGGGTTCAATCAGCCCCAGCATTTT.

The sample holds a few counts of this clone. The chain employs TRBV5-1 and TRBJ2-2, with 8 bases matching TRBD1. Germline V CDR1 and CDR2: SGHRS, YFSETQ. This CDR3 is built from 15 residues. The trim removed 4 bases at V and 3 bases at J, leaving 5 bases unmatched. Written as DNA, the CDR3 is TGCGCCAGCAGCCTGGACAGGGCCGACACCGGGGAGCTGTTTTTT. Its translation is CASSLDRADTGELFF.

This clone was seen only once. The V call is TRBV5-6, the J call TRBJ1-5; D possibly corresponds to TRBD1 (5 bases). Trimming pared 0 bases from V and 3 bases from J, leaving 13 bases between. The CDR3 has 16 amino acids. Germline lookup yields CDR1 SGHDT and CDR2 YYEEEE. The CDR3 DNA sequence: TGTGCCAGCAGCTTGGGCGGGACGGGGGTCAATCAGCCCCAGCATTTT. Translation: CASSLGGTGVNQPQHF.

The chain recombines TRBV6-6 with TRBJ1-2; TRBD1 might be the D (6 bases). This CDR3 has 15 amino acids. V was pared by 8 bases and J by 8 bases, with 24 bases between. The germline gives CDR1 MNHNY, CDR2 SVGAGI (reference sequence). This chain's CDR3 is CASCGAGDLTRGYTF. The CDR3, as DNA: TGTGCCAGCTGCGGCGCAGGGGACCTCACAAGGGGCTACACCTTC.

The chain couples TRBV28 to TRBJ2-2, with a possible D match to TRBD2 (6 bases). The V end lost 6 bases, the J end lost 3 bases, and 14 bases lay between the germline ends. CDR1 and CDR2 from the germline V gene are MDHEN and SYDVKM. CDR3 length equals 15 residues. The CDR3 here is CASSPGTLDTGELFF. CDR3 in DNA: TGTGCCAGCAGCCCCGGGACTTTAGACACCGGGGAGCTGTTTTTT.

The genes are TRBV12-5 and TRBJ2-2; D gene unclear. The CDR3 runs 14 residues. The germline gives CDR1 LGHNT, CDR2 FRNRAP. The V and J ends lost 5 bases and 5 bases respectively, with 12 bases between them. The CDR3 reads CASGTPLGTGELFF. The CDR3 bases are TGTGCTAGTGGTACCCCGTTGGGTACCGGGGAGCTGTTTTTT.

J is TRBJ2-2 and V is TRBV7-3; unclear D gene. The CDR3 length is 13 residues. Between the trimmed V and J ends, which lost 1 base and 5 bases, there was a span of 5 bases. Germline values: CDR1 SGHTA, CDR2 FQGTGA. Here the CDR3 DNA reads TGTGCCAGCAGCTTAAGGCCTACCGGGGAGCTGTTTTTT. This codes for CASSLRPTGELFF.

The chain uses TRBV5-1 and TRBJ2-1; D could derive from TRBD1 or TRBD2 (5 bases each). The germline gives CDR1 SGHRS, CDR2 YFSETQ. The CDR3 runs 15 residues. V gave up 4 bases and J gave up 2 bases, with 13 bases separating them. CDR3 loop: CASSIGTDPYNEQFF. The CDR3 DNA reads TGCGCCAGCAGCATAGGGACCGACCCCTACAATGAGCAGTTCTTC.

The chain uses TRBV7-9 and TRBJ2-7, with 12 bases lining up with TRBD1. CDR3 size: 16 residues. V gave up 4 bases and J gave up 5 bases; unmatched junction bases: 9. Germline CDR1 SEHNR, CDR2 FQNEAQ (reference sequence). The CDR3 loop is CASSSVGDRGLHEQYF. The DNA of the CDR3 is TGTGCCAGCAGCTCCGTTGGGGACAGGGGGCTCCACGAGCAGTACTTC.

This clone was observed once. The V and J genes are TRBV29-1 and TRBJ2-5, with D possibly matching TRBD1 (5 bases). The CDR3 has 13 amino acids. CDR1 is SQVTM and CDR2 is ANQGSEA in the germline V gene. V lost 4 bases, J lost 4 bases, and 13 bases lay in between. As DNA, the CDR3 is TGCAGCGTTGCGCTCAGGGTCGGAGAGACCCAGTACTTC. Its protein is CSVALRVGETQYF.

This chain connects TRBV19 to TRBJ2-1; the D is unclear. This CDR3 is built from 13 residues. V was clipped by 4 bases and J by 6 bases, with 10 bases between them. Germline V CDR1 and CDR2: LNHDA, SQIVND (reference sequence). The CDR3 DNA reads TGTGCCAGTAGTAAATTATGGGGCAATGAGCAGTTCTTC. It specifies CASSKLWGNEQFF.

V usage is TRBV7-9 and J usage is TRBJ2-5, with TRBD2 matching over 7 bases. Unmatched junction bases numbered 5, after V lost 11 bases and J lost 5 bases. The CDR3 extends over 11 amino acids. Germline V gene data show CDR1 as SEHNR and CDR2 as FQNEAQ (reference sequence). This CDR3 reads CAGGDGETQYF. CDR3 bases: TGTGCCGGGGGGGACGGCGAGACCCAGTACTTC.

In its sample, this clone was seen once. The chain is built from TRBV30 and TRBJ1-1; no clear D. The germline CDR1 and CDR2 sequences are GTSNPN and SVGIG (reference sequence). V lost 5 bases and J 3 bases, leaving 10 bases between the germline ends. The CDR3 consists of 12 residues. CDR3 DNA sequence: TGTGCCTGGGCTCCCTCGTACACTGAAGCTTTCTTT. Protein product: CAWAPSYTEAFF.

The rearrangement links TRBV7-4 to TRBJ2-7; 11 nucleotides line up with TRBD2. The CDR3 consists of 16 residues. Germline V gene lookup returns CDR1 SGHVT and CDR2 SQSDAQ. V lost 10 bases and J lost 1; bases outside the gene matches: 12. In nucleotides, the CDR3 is TGTGCCACCCAGGGACTAGCGGCCCCCAGATCCTACGAGCAGTACTTC. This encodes CATQGLAAPRSYEQYF.

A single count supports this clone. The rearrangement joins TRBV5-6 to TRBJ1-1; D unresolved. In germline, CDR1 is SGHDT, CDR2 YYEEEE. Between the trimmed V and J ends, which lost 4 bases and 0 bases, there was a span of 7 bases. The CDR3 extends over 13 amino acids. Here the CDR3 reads CASSPGMNTEAFF. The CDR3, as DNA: TGTGCCAGCAGCCCAGGCATGAACACTGAAGCTTTCTTT.